This T cell receptor beta chain is drawn from a study of response to subunit inactivated influenza vaccine. TCRdb re-called the RT-PCR reads through MiXCR, storing one row per CDR3 protein. The sample has around 790,000 distinct CDR3 sequences, around 20% seen once. The CDR3 runs to 14 residues. Trimming took 7 bases from V and 4 from J; bases not matched to a gene: 11. Germline assignment: CDR1 DFQATT and CDR2 SNEGSKA (reference sequence). This TCR derives from a man between 45 and 60 years old who received an inactivated influenza vaccine. The V call is TRBV20-1, the J call TRBJ2-3, with TRBD1 matching over 7 bases. Sequencing was performed on PBMCs from blood, taken roughly 5 days after vaccination. CDR3 region: CSEPGTEVPDTQYF. Here the CDR3 DNA reads TGCAGTGAACCCGGGACAGAGGTCCCAGATACGCAGTATTTT.